This T cell receptor (beta chain) appears in the sequencing data of a study of radiation and T cells in renal cell carcinoma. Time point here: baseline pretreatment blood. Indicated treatment: 15 Gy SBRT to primary tumor, nephrectomy 4 weeks later. Trimming cost V 2 bases and J 3 bases, with 5 bases left between them. The V gene's germline CDR1 is MNHEY and CDR2 SMNVEV (reference sequence). The CDR3 extends over 14 amino acids. The count of this clone is one. What it recognizes is unknown. Whole-study findings and limits: Without pretreatment biopsies, baseline tumor clonotype presence was undetermined. Top tumor clonotypes rose in blood 2 weeks post-radiation, then contracted.

Repertoires were generated with immunoSEQ multiplex PCR, while TCRdb's copy carries only in-frame clones and drops some. The sample yields approximately 120,000 clones, approximately 82% seen once. V usage is TRBV27 and J usage is TRBJ1-6; no definite D call. This sequence was found in a woman aged 55-75 years with renal cell carcinoma. The sample consisted of blood, taken from a patient whose treatment included radiotherapy and nephrectomy. CDR3 loop: CASSLGDYNSPLHF. In DNA form, the CDR3 reads TGTGCCAGCAGTTTAGGGGACTATAATTCACCCCTCCACTTT.